This TCR beta chain was sequenced for a study of identical twins. The CDR3 loop spans 12 amino acids. Deletions cut 2 bases from V and 8 bases from J, with 7 bases between. Germline CDR1 is MDHEN and CDR2 is SYDVKM. TCRdb re-analysed the 5' RACE reads in MiXCR, keeping a single row per CDR3 protein. The table records more than 400,000 distinct CDR3 sequences, about 16% of them present only once. These data were likewise used in another study, on yellow fever vaccine responses in identical twins.

This TCR was recovered from a woman under 30 in good health. What was sequenced was CD4+ T cells sorted from blood. The chain is built from TRBV28 and TRBJ2-1; D gene ambiguous. The CDR3 DNA is TGTGCCAGCAGTTTACCCCCGCATGAGCAGTTCTTC. This codes for CASSLPPHEQFF.